Below, one T cell receptor (beta chain) is given with its context. The data stem from a study of blood T cell repertoires in COVID-19. About the research overall: The origin of the acute and convalescent COVID-19 samples was the United States, Italy and Spain.

Data came from immunoSEQ multiplex PCR; TCRdb stores just in-frame clones and leaves some out. The table includes 150,000 to 200,000 clones, 87% detected once. Germline V gene sequence: CDR1 SNHLY, CDR2 FYNNEI. V was shortened by 4 bases and J by 4 bases, with 4 bases between the two germline ends. CDR3 length: 11 residues. The chain joins TRBV2 to TRBJ1-1; D gene uncertain. The sequence came from a woman aged 25 to 39 who had recovered from COVID-19. The sample consisted of PBMCs or T cells enriched from blood (not recorded which). This CDR3 is CASSVLTEAFF. In DNA form, the CDR3 reads TGTGCCAGCAGTGTTCTCACTGAAGCTTTCTTT.